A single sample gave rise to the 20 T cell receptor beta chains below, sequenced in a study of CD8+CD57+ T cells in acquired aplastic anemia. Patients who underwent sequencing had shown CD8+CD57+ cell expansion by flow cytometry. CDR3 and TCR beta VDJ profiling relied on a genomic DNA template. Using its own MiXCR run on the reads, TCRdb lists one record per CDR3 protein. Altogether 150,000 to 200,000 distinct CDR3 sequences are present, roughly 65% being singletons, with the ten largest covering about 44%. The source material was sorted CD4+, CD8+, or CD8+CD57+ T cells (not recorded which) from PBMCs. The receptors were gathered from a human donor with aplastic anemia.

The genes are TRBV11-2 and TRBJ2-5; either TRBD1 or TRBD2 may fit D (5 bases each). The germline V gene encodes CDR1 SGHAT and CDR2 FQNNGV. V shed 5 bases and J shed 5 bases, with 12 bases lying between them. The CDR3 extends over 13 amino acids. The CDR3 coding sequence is TGTGCCAGCAGCCCGGGGACGGGGGAGACCCAGTACTTC. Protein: CASSPGTGETQYF.

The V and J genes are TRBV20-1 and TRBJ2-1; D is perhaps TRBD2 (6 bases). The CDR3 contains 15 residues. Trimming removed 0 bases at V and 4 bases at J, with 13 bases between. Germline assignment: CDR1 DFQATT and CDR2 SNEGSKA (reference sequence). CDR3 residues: CSARDRGLGYNEQFF. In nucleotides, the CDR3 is TGCAGTGCTAGAGATCGGGGGTTAGGATACAATGAGCAGTTCTTC.

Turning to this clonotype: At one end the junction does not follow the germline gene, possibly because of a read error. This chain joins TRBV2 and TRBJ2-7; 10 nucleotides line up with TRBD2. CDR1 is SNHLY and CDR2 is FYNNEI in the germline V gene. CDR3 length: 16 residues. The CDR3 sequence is CASSESIGLAVGEQYF. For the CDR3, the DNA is TGTGCCAGCAGTGAGTCTATTGGACTAGCGGTGGGGGAGCAATACTTC.

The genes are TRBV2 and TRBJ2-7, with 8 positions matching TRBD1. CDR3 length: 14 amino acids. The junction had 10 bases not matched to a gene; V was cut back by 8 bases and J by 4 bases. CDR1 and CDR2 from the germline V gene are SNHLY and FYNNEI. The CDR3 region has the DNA TGTGCCAGCCTGATCGGACAGGGTAATTACGAGCAGTACTTC. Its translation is CASLIGQGNYEQYF.

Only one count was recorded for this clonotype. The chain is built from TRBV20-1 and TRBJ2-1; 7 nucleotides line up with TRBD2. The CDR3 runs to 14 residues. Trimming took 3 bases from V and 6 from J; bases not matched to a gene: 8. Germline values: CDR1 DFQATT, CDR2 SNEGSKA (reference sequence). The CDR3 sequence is CSASSRTSVNEQFF. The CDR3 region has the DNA TGCAGTGCTAGTAGTCGGACTAGTGTCAATGAGCAGTTCTTC.

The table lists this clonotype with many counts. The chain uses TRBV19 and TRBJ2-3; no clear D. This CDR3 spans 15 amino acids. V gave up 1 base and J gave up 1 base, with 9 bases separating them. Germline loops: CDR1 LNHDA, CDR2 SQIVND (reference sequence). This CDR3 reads CASSIAVFGTDTQYF. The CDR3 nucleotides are TGTGCCAGTAGTATAGCCGTGTTCGGCACAGATACGCAGTATTTT.

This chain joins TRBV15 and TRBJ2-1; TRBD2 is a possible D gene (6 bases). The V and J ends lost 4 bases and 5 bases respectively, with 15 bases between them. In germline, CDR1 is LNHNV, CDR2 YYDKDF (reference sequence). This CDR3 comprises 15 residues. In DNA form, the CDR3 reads TGTGCCACCAGCATCGAGTTGTTAGCGGACAATGAGCAGTTCTTC. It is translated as CATSIELLADNEQFF.

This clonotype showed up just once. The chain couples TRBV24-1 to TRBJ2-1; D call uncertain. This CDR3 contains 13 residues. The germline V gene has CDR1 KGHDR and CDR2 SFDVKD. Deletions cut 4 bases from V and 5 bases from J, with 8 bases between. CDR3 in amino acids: CATSDYLNNEQFF. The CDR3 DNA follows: TGTGCCACCAGTGACTACCTAAACAATGAGCAGTTCTTC.

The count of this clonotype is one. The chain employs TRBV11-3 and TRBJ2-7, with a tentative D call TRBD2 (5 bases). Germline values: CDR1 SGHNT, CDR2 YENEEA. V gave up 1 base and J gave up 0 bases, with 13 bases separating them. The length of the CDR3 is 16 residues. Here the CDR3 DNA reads TGTGCCAGCAGCTTAGCCCCACCGGGGTTCTCCTACGAGCAGTACTTC. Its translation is CASSLAPPGFSYEQYF.

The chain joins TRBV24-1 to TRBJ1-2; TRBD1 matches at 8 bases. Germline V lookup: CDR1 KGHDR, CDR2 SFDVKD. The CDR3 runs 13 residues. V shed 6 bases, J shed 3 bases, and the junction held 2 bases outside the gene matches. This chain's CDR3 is CATSPGGDYGYTF. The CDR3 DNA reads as TGTGCCACCAGTCCAGGGGGCGACTATGGCTACACCTTC.

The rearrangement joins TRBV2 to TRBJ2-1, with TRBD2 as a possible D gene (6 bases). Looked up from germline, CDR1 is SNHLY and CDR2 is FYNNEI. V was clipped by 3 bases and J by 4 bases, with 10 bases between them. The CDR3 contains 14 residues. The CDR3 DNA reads TGTGCCAGCAGTGACGGGGGAGCATACAATGAGCAGTTCTTC. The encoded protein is CASSDGGAYNEQFF.

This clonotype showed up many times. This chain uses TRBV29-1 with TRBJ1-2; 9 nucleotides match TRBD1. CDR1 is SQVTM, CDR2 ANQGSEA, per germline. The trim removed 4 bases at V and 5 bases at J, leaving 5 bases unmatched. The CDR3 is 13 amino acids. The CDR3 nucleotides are TGCAGCGTTGTAACCGGGACAGGGTATGGCTACACCTTC. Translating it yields CSVVTGTGYGYTF.

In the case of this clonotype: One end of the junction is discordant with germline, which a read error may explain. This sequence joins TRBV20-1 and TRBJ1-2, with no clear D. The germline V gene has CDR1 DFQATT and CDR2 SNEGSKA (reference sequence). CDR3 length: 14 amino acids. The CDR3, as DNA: TGCGGTGCTAGAGAGGCAGCCACAGACTATGGCTACACCTTC. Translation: CGAREAATDYGYTF.

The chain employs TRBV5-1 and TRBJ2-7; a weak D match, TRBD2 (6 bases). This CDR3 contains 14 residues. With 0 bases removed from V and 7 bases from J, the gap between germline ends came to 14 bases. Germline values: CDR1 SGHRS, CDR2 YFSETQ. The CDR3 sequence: CASSLAGAEGEQYF. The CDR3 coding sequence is TGCGCCAGCAGCTTGGCCGGGGCGGAGGGTGAGCAGTACTTC.

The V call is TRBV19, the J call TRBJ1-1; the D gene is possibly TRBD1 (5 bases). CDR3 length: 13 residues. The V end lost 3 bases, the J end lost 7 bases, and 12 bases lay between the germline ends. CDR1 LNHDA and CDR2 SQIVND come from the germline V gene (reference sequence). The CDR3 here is CASSMRQTVEAFF. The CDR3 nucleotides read TGTGCCAGTAGTATGAGACAGACCGTTGAAGCTTTCTTT.

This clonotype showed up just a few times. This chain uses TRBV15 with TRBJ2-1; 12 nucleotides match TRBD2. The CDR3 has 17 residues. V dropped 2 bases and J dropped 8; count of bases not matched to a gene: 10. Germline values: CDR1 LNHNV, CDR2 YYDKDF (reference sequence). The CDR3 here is CATSRTLAGGPIDEQFF. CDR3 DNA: TGTGCCACCAGCAGAACCCTAGCGGGAGGGCCTATAGATGAGCAGTTCTTC.

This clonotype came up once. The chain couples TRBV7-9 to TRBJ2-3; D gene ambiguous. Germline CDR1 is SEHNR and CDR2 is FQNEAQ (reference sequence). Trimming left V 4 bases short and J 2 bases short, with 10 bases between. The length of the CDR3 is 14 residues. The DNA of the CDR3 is TGTGCCAGCAGCTACCTAGGGCCCACAGATACGCAGTATTTT. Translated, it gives CASSYLGPTDTQYF.

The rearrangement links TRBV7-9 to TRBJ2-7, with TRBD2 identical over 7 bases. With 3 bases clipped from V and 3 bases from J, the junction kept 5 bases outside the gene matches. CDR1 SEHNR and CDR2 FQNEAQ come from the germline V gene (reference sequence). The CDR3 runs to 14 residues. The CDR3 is CASSLALAVYEQYF. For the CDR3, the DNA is TGTGCCAGCAGCTTGGCCCTAGCGGTCTACGAGCAGTACTTC. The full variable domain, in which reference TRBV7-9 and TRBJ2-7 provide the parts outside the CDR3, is DTGVSQNPRHKITKRGQNVTFRCDPISEHNRLYWYRQTLGQGPEFLTYFQNEAQLEKSRLLSDRFSAERPKGSFSTLEIQRTEQGDSAMYLCASSLALAVYEQYFGPGTRLTVT.

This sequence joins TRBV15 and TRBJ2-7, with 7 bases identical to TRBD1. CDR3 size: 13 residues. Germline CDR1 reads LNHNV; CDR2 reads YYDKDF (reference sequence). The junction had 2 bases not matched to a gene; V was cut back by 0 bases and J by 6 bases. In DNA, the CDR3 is TGTGCCACCAGCAGAGACCACAGGGGCGAGCAGTACTTC. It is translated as CATSRDHRGEQYF.

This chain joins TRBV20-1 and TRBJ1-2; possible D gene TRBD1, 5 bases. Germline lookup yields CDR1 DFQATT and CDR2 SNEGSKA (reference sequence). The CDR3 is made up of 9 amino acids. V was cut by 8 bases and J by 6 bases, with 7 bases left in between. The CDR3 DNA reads TGCAGTCCGGACAATGGCTACACCTTC. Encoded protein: CSPDNGYTF.